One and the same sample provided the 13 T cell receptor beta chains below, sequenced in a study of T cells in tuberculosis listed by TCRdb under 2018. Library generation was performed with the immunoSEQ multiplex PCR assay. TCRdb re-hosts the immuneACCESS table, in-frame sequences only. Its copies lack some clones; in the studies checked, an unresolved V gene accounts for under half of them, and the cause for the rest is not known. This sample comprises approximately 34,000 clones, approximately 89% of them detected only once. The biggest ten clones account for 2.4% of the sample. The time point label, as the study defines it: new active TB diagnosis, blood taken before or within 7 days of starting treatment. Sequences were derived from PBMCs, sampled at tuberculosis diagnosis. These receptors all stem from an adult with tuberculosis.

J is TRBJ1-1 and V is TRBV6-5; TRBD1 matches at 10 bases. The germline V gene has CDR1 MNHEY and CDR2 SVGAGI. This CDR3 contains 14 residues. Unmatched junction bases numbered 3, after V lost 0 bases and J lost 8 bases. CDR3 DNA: TGTGCCAGCAGTTACTCACCGGGACAGGGGGAAGCTTTCTTT. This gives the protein CASSYSPGQGEAFF.

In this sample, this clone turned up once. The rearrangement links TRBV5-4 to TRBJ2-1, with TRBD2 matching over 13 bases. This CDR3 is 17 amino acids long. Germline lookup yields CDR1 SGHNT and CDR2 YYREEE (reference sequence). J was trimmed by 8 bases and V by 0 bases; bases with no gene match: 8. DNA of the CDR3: TGTGCCAGCAGCTTGGTAACTAGCGGGGGGGGACGCGATGAGCAGTTCTTC. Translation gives CASSLVTSGGGRDEQFF.

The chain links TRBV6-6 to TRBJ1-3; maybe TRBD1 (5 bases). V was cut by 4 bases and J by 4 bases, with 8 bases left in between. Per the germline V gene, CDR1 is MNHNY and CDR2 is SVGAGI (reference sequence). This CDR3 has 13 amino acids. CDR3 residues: CASSSPGGNTIYF. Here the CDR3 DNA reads TGTGCCAGCAGTTCCCCAGGGGGAAACACCATATATTTT.

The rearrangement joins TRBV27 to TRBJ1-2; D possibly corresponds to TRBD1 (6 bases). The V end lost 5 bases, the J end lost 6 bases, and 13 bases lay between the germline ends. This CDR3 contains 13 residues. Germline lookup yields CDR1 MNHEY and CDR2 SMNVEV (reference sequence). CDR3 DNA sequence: TGTGCCAGCAGTCTTACAGGGCAGGATGGCTACACCTTC. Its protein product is CASSLTGQDGYTF.

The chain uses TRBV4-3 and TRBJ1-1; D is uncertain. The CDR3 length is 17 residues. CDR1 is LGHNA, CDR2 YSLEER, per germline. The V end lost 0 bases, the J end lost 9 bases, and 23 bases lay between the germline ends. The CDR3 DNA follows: TGCGCCAGCAGCCAAGATTACCCGGAGGACGGATTTCGAAAAGCTTTCTTT. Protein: CASSQDYPEDGFRKAFF.

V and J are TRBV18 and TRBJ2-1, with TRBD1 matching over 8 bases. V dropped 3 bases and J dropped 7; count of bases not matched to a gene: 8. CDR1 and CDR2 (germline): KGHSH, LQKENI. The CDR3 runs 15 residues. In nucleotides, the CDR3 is TGTGCCAGCTCACCGACGGGACAGGAATTGAATGAGCAGTTCTTC. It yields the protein CASSPTGQELNEQFF.

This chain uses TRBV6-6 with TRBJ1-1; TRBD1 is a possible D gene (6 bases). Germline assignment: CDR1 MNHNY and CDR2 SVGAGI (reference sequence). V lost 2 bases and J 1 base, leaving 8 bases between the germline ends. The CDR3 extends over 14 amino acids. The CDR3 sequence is CASSYTRGNTEAFF. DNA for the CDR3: TGTGCCAGCAGTTACACCAGGGGGAACACTGAAGCTTTCTTT.

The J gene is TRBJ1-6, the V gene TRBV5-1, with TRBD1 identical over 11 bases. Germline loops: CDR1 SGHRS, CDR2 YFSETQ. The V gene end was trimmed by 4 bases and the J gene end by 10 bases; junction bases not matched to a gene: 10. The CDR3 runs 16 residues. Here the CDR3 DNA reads TGCGCCAGCAGCCGGGGGACAGGGGGGAGGATATCACCCCTCCACTTT. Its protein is CASSRGTGGRISPLHF.

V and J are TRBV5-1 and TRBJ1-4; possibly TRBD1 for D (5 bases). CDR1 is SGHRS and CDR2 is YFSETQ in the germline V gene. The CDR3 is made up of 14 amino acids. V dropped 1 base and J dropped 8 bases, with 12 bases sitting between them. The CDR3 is CASSLLGRREKLFF. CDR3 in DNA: TGCGCCAGCAGCTTGCTGGGGCGGCGGGAAAAACTGTTTTTT.

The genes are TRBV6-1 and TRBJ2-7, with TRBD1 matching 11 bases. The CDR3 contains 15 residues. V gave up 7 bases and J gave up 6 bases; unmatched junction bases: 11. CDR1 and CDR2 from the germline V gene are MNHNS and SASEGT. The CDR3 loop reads CASILRGTGGSEQYF. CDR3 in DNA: TGTGCCAGCATCCTCCGAGGGACAGGGGGAAGCGAGCAGTACTTC.

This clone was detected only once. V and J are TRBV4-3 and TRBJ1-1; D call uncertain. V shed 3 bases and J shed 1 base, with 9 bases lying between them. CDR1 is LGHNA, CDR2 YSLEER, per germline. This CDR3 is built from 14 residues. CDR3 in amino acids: CASSQPGRNTEAFF. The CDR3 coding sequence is TGCGCCAGCAGCCAGCCGGGGAGGAACACTGAAGCTTTCTTT.

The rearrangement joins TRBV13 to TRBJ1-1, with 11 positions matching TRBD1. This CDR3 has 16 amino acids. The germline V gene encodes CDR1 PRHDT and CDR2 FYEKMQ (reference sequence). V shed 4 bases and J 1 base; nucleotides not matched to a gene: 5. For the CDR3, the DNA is TGTGCCAGCAGCTCTGGACAGGGGGCAGGGAACACTGAAGCTTTCTTT. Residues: CASSSGQGAGNTEAFF.

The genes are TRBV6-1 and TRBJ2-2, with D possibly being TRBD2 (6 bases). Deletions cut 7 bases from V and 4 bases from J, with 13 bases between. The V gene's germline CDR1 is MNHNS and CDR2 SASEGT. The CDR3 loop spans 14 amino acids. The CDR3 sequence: CASIRVGGTGELFF. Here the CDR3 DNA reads TGTGCCAGCATTAGGGTCGGGGGCACCGGGGAGCTGTTTTTT.